This TCR beta chain is from a study of T cell changes during pregnancy in multiple sclerosis. This table comes from immunoSEQ multiplex PCR, and its TCRdb copy is limited to in-frame clones, with some not included. The sample records 45,000 to 55,000 clones, roughly nine tenths being singletons. V lost 0 bases, J lost 4 bases, and 4 bases stayed unmatched. CDR3 length: 15 residues. Germline CDR1 MNHEY, CDR2 SVGAGI. Source: peripheral blood, taken in the first trimester of pregnancy. The TCR originated in a female donor in good health, enrolled as a control in a pregnancy study. This chain links TRBV6-5 with TRBJ2-3, with 7 bases aligning to TRBD2. The CDR3 bases are TGTGCCAGCAGTTACTCGAGGCGGGGGTCAGATACGCAGTATTTT. Amino acids: CASSYSRRGSDTQYF.